The clone carrying this TCR beta chain was recorded a few times. The antigen is not known. The CDR3 loop spans 15 amino acids. Trimming took off 2 bases at V and 4 bases at J, with 12 bases between the two ends. The germline gives CDR1 MNHEY, CDR2 SVGEGT. TCRdb fed the RT-PCR reads into MiXCR, producing one record per CDR3 protein. Among 500,000 to 550,000 distinct CDR3 sequences listed, around 7.7% were seen once. This sample is part of a study of response to subunit inactivated influenza vaccine. Overall study results and limits: T cells newly recruited by each seasonal influenza vaccination are few, the authors suggested.

Sequencing was performed on PBMCs from blood, taken less than 30 months after vaccination. The receptor was derived from a man aged 50 to 69 who received an inactivated influenza vaccine. The chain joins TRBV6-2 or TRBV6-3 to TRBJ2-1; D is uncertain. In DNA, the CDR3 is TGTGCCAGCAGTTACAGCCTAGTCGGTTACAATGAGCAGTTCTTC. Its protein is CASSYSLVGYNEQFF.